Shown below are 23 T cell receptor beta chains from a single sample sequenced in a study of blood T cell repertoires in COVID-19. Generated by immunoSEQ multiplex PCR, the TCRdb table keeps only in-frame clones and is missing some. The sample has just over 350,000 clones; roughly 84% are singletons. The specimen sequenced was PBMCs or T cells enriched from blood (not recorded which). The receptors shown here come from a woman aged 25 to 39 who had recovered from COVID-19.

CDR3 amino acids: CASSRRDSLVPSQPQHF. As DNA, the CDR3 is TGTGCCAGTAGCAGACGGGACAGTCTAGTACCTTCCCAGCCCCAGCATTTT. The rearrangement links TRBV19 to TRBJ1-5, with 7 bases aligning to TRBD1. V shed 6 bases and J 7 bases; nucleotides not matched to a gene: 18. Germline V gene lookup returns CDR1 LNHDA and CDR2 SQIVND (reference sequence). This CDR3 contains 17 residues.

This clone appeared a few times. The chain recombines TRBV20-1 with TRBJ1-1; unclear D gene. CDR1 DFQATT and CDR2 SNEGSKA come from the germline V gene (reference sequence). This CDR3 contains 11 residues. V dropped 8 bases and J dropped 1 base, with 8 bases sitting between them. The CDR3 sequence: CSPPGNTEAFF. CDR3 nucleotides: TGCAGTCCACCGGGGAACACTGAAGCTTTCTTT.

This clone was picked up one time. The chain recombines TRBV7-2 with TRBJ2-1; 10 positions agree with TRBD2. The CDR3 is 16 residues long. J gave up 2 bases and V 4 bases, and 5 bases lay outside the gene matches. Per the germline V gene, CDR1 is SGHTA and CDR2 is FQGNSA. In nucleotides, the CDR3 is TGTGCCAGCAGCTCCCGGACTAGCGGTGCCTACAATGAGCAGTTCTTC. It translates to CASSSRTSGAYNEQFF.

The V gene is TRBV4-1, the J gene TRBJ1-4; maybe TRBD1 (5 bases). CDR3 length: 14 amino acids. V dropped 0 bases and J dropped 5 bases, with 7 bases sitting between them. Germline V CDR1 and CDR2: MGHRA, YSYEKL. The CDR3 is CASSQEKGNEKLFF. The CDR3 DNA reads as TGCGCCAGCAGCCAAGAGAAGGGGAATGAAAAACTGTTTTTT.

The chain couples TRBV7-8 to TRBJ1-2, with D tentatively TRBD1 (6 bases). Germline V gene data show CDR1 as SGHVS and CDR2 as FQNEAQ. The CDR3 length is 13 residues. V lost 0 bases and J lost 6, with 8 bases in between. The CDR3 nucleotides are TGTGCCAGCAGCTTAGCGGCAGGGGATGGCTACACCTTC. Protein product: CASSLAAGDGYTF.

The chain is built from TRBV2 and TRBJ2-7; 8 nucleotides align to TRBD1. Germline lookup yields CDR1 SNHLY and CDR2 FYNNEI. V gave up 5 bases and J gave up 5 bases; unmatched junction bases: 5. The CDR3 spans 13 residues. The CDR3 is CASSRTGRNEQYF. Here the CDR3 DNA reads TGTGCCAGCAGTCGGACAGGGAGGAACGAGCAGTACTTC.

CDR3 loop: CAVDRGNTGELFF. The CDR3 DNA reads as TGTGCCGTCGACAGGGGGAACACCGGGGAGCTGTTTTTT. V and J are TRBV10-3 and TRBJ2-2; 8 bases line up with TRBD1. Germline V gene lookup returns CDR1 ENHRY and CDR2 SYGVKD. This CDR3 contains 13 residues. V shed 11 bases, J shed 1 base, and the junction held 3 bases outside the gene matches.

This clone was seen more than once but under ten times. This rearrangement joins TRBV9 to TRBJ2-7; 8 nucleotides match TRBD1. The CDR3 has 16 residues. Looked up from germline, CDR1 is SGDLS and CDR2 is YYNGEE. The trim removed 4 bases at V and 2 bases at J, leaving 11 bases unmatched. The CDR3 spells CASSPRGQGAAYEQYF. CDR3 coding DNA: TGTGCCAGCAGCCCCAGGGGGCAGGGGGCGGCCTACGAGCAGTACTTC.

This sequence joins TRBV4-1 and TRBJ1-6; 9 bases align to TRBD1. V trimming: 3 bases; J trimming: 6 bases; junction bases outside the gene matches: 3. The germline V gene has CDR1 MGHRA and CDR2 YSYEKL. The CDR3 length is 15 residues. This CDR3 is CASSQAGQGNSPLHF. The CDR3 bases are TGCGCCAGCAGCCAGGCGGGACAGGGTAATTCACCCCTCCACTTT.

There are a few counts of this clone. The V gene is TRBV6-4, the J gene TRBJ1-2, with 8 nucleotides matching TRBD1. The J segment lost 8 bases and the V segment lost 0 bases, leaving 14 bases of the junction unmatched. Germline V gene sequence: CDR1 MRHNA, CDR2 SNTAGT. The CDR3 sequence is 17 residues long. CDR3 loop: CASSDSGTQGAAGGYTF. CDR3 nucleotide sequence: TGTGCCAGCAGTGACTCAGGTACTCAGGGGGCCGCGGGCGGCTACACCTTC.

The rearrangement links TRBV12-3 or TRBV12-4 to TRBJ1-2; 9 bases line up with TRBD1. J gave up 2 bases and V 6 bases, and 1 base lay outside the gene matches. This CDR3 has 13 residues. CDR3 loop: CASRGTGNYGYTF. CDR3 coding DNA: TGTGCCAGCAGGGGGACAGGGAACTATGGCTACACCTTC.

V gene TRBV16 combines with J gene TRBJ2-1; 13 bases fit TRBD2. CDR3 length: 15 residues. V lost 3 bases and J lost 7; bases outside the gene matches: 3. Germline-derived CDR1 and CDR2 are KGHSY and FQNENV. For the CDR3, the DNA is TGTGCCAGCAGCCAGCCGGGACTAGCGGGGAATGAGCAGTTCTTC. Protein sequence: CASSQPGLAGNEQFF.

This clone appeared once. This sequence joins TRBV7-8 and TRBJ2-2; 11 nucleotides agree with TRBD2. The CDR3 length is 16 residues. CDR1 is SGHVS, CDR2 FQNEAQ, per germline. With 2 bases clipped from V and 2 bases from J, the junction kept 1 base outside the gene matches. CDR3 protein: CASSLRLAGNTGELFF. The CDR3 DNA sequence: TGTGCCAGCAGCTTACGACTAGCGGGAAACACCGGGGAGCTGTTTTTT.

J is TRBJ2-1 and V is TRBV27; 7 positions match TRBD1. The germline gives CDR1 MNHEY, CDR2 SMNVEV (reference sequence). V trimming: 2 bases; J trimming: 2 bases; junction bases outside the gene matches: 9. The CDR3 spans 17 residues. Here the CDR3 reads CASSLITGADPYNEQFF. The CDR3 coding sequence is TGTGCCAGCAGTTTAATTACAGGGGCAGATCCCTACAATGAGCAGTTCTTC.

This clone turned up a few times. CDR3 coding DNA: TGTGCCAGCACCTCACCTGACAGGGGAAATAATTCACCCCTCCACTTT. This encodes CASTSPDRGNNSPLHF. This chain uses TRBV28 with TRBJ1-6, with TRBD1 matching 8 bases. The V segment lost 7 bases and the J segment 5 bases; nucleotides outside the gene matches: 10. The V gene's germline CDR1 is MDHEN and CDR2 SYDVKM. CDR3 length: 16 amino acids.

As to this clone: Its ends do not fully match the called genes, so a read error is possible. The chain combines TRBV3-1 (or the pseudogene TRBV3-2) with TRBJ1-6; the D gene is possibly TRBD1 (5 bases). The V gene's germline CDR1 is LGHDT and CDR2 YNNKEL (reference sequence). The CDR3 covers 15 residues. CDR3 DNA: TGTGTCAGCAGCCAAGGGGCAGGGTGGAACTCACCCCTCCACTTT. Amino acids: CVSSQGAGWNSPLHF.

The chain combines TRBV10-3 with TRBJ2-5; TRBD1 matches 7 bases. This CDR3 has 13 amino acids. V shed 2 bases and J 5 bases; nucleotides not matched to a gene: 2. Germline CDR1 ENHRY, CDR2 SYGVKD. CDR3 sequence reads: CAISETGEETQYF. The CDR3 nucleotides are TGTGCCATCAGTGAGACAGGGGAGGAGACCCAGTACTTC.

In its sample, this clone was seen a few times. The chain links TRBV19 to TRBJ1-1; a possible D gene is TRBD1 (5 bases). Germline assignment: CDR1 LNHDA and CDR2 SQIVND (reference sequence). The CDR3 is made up of 14 amino acids. Trimming shortened V by 3 bases and J by 1 base, and 9 bases separated the two germline ends. The CDR3 nucleotides are TGTGCCAGTAGTATCGGACACACGAACACTGAAGCTTTCTTT. Amino acids: CASSIGHTNTEAFF.

V gene TRBV28 combines with J gene TRBJ2-7, with 14 nucleotides matching TRBD2. The germline V gene encodes CDR1 MDHEN and CDR2 SYDVKM. The CDR3 spans 16 residues. Germline trimming cut 4 bases from V and 7 bases from J; bases unmatched to any gene: 9. CDR3 DNA: TGTGCCAGCAGTTCCGGGACTAGCGGGGGTCCCAAGGAGCAGTACTTC. Protein sequence: CASSSGTSGGPKEQYF.

The V gene is TRBV13, the J gene TRBJ1-5, with TRBD1 identical over 9 bases. V lost 4 bases and J lost 7; bases outside the gene matches: 8. This CDR3 has 15 residues. Germline CDR1 reads PRHDT; CDR2 reads FYEKMQ (reference sequence). The CDR3 loop reads CASSSGQGTGQPQHF. The CDR3 bases are TGTGCCAGCAGCTCGGGACAGGGAACAGGACAGCCCCAGCATTTT. Filled out from reference TRBV13 and TRBJ1-5, the complete variable domain reads AAGVIQSPRHLIKEKRETATLKCYPIPRHDTVYWYQQGPGQDPQFLISFYEKMQSDKGSIPDRFSAQQFSDYHSELNMSSLELGDSALYFCASSSGQGTGQPQHFGDGTRLSIL.

This clone has more than one count but fewer than ten. The chain couples TRBV5-4 to TRBJ1-6, with a possible D match to TRBD1 (5 bases). Per the germline V gene, CDR1 is SGHNT and CDR2 is YYREEE (reference sequence). V gave up 3 bases and J gave up 10 bases, with 17 bases separating them. This CDR3 has 15 amino acids. DNA for the CDR3: TGTGCCAGCAGCTCATCTCGAGGACAACACTCACCCCTCCACTTT. It specifies CASSSSRGQHSPLHF.

The genes are TRBV18 and TRBJ2-3; the D gene is possibly TRBD2 (6 bases). The CDR3 is 14 residues long. Trimming left V 3 bases short and J 5 bases short, with 12 bases between. Per germline, CDR1 KGHSH and CDR2 LQKENI. This CDR3 is CASSPIGRGDTQYF. The CDR3 DNA reads TGTGCCAGCTCACCTATCGGGAGAGGAGATACGCAGTATTTT.

The CDR3 spells CASSIVTAASGYTF. The CDR3 nucleotides read TGTGCCAGTAGTATAGTCACAGCAGCCTCTGGCTACACCTTC. This chain connects TRBV19 to TRBJ1-2, with no clear D. V lost 1 base and J 7 bases, leaving 13 bases between the germline ends. The germline V gene has CDR1 LNHDA and CDR2 SQIVND (reference sequence). The CDR3 spans 14 residues.